This T cell receptor (beta chain) was obtained from a study of technical replicates of blood from a few donors. The CDR3 totals 17 residues. Germline V gene lookup returns CDR1 SEHNR and CDR2 FQNEAQ (reference sequence). The ends lost 2 bases at V and 3 bases at J; junction bases unmatched: 10. TCRdb keeps only in-frame clones here, not all; method: immunoSEQ multiplex PCR. This sample has 60,000 to 80,000 clones, with roughly nine tenths found just once. The V gene is TRBV7-9, the J gene TRBJ2-7; 10 bases map to TRBD1. The receptor's source is a human donor in good health. Some clones in this sample may be carry-over from other donors' samples. Source material: PBMCs. CDR3 in amino acids: CASSLNIVGTGDYEQYF. The CDR3 DNA follows: TGTGCCAGCAGCTTAAACATCGTCGGGACAGGGGACTACGAGCAGTACTTC. The full variable domain, completed using reference TRBV7-9 and TRBJ2-7, is DTGVSQNPRHKITKRGQNVTFRCDPISEHNRLYWYRQTLGQGPEFLTYFQNEAQLEKSRLLSDRFSAERPKGSFSTLEIQRTEQGDSAMYLCASSLNIVGTGDYEQYFGPGTRLTVT.